This is a list of T cell receptor beta chains from one sample in a study of blood T cell repertoires in COVID-19. Assay used: immunoSEQ multiplex PCR; TCRdb lists only in-frame clones, some missing. The table lists approximately 350,000 clones, about 90% of them singletons. Sample: PBMCs or T cells enriched from blood (not recorded which). The receptors come from a young woman who had recovered from COVID-19. Each CDR3 is given with its conserved first and last residue. The order of the fields is CDR3 DNA, CDR3 protein, V gene, D gene, J gene, clone size. The D gene is left open where the match is weak. Not every row has a clone size; where given, it reads once, few, many or a size class.

CDR3 DNA: TGCGCCAGCAGCTTGGACAGGGGCTCGTATGGCTACACCTTC; CDR3 protein: CASSLDRGSYGYTF; V gene: TRBV5-1; D gene: TRBD1; J gene: TRBJ1-2; clone size: few
CDR3 DNA: TGTGCCAGCAGCTTCGTGGGGGGAGGGGCCTACAATGAGCAGTTCTTC; CDR3 protein: CASSFVGGGAYNEQFF; V gene: TRBV7-2; D gene: TRBD2; J gene: TRBJ2-1; clone size: -
CDR3 DNA: TGTGCCAGTAGTATCGGGACAGTATACGAGCAGTACTTC; CDR3 protein: CASSIGTVYEQYF; V gene: TRBV19; D gene: TRBD1; J gene: TRBJ2-7; clone size: -
CDR3 DNA: TGTGCCAGCAGCTTAACCGGGACAGGGAACACTGAAGCTTTCTTT; CDR3 protein: CASSLTGTGNTEAFF; V gene: TRBV28; D gene: TRBD1; J gene: TRBJ1-1; clone size: -
CDR3 DNA: TGTGCCAGCGGGACTGGATCGGCGTTTAGTGAAGCTTTCTTT; CDR3 protein: CASGTGSAFSEAFF; V gene: TRBV28; D gene: -; J gene: TRBJ1-1; clone size: -
CDR3 DNA: TGTGCCAGCAGTTTTAGCGGGTGGGAAGAGACCCAGTACTTC; CDR3 protein: CASSFSGWEETQYF; V gene: TRBV27; D gene: TRBD2; J gene: TRBJ2-5; clone size: -
CDR3 DNA: TGTGCCAGCTCACCACCGCGTAAAGGGGTCACTGAAGCTTTCTTT; CDR3 protein: CASSPPRKGVTEAFF; V gene: TRBV18; D gene: -; J gene: TRBJ1-1; clone size: -
CDR3 DNA: TGTGCCTGGAGTGTACGGGTTGAAGCTTTCTTT; CDR3 protein: CAWSVRVEAFF; V gene: TRBV30; D gene: -; J gene: TRBJ1-1; clone size: few
CDR3 DNA: TGCGCCAGCAGCCAGGCTTTTTGGGAGCGGACCTACAATGAGCAGTTCTTC; CDR3 protein: CASSQAFWERTYNEQFF; V gene: TRBV4-1; D gene: -; J gene: TRBJ2-1; clone size: -
CDR3 DNA: TGTGCCAGCAGCTTGGTAGCGGGAGGAAACGAGCAGTACTTC; CDR3 protein: CASSLVAGGNEQYF; V gene: TRBV5-6; D gene: TRBD2; J gene: TRBJ2-7; clone size: -
CDR3 DNA: TGTGCCAGCAGTGAATTTAGTGACAGCCGACAATGGCCCCAGCATTTT; CDR3 protein: CASSEFSDSRQWPQHF; V gene: TRBV6-1; D gene: -; J gene: TRBJ1-5; clone size: -
CDR3 DNA: TGTGCCAGCAGCTTCGCTCCAGCAGATACGCAGTATTTT; CDR3 protein: CASSFAPADTQYF; V gene: TRBV11-3; D gene: -; J gene: TRBJ2-3; clone size: -
CDR3 DNA: TGTGCCAGCATTCTCCAGGGCGGCAATGAGCAGTTCTTC; CDR3 protein: CASILQGGNEQFF; V gene: TRBV5-5; D gene: -; J gene: TRBJ2-1; clone size: -
CDR3 DNA: TGTGCCAGCAGCGTAGAGGACATTAGCACAGATACGCAGTATTTT; CDR3 protein: CASSVEDISTDTQYF; V gene: TRBV9; D gene: -; J gene: TRBJ2-3; clone size: -
CDR3 DNA: TGCGCCAGCAGCGCGGGACAGTCCACGGGTGAAGCTTTCTTT; CDR3 protein: CASSAGQSTGEAFF; V gene: TRBV5-1; D gene: TRBD1; J gene: TRBJ1-1; clone size: once
CDR3 DNA: TGTGCCAGCTCACCGGGACAGGGGGCAAATGAGCAGTTCTTC; CDR3 protein: CASSPGQGANEQFF; V gene: TRBV18; D gene: TRBD1; J gene: TRBJ2-1; clone size: -
CDR3 DNA: TGTGCCAGCAGCTTAGCGAGGAATCAGCCCCAGCATTTT; CDR3 protein: CASSLARNQPQHF; V gene: TRBV7-8; D gene: -; J gene: TRBJ1-5; clone size: -
CDR3 DNA: TGTGCCAGCAGCTCCAGGGGTGGCCTCCGAGTTGGAGATGAGCAGTTCTTC; CDR3 protein: CASSSRGGLRVGDEQFF; V gene: TRBV5-6; D gene: -; J gene: TRBJ2-1; clone size: once
CDR3 DNA: TGTGCCAGCAGTTATGAGACAGCCGGGACCGGGGAGCTGTTTTTT; CDR3 protein: CASSYETAGTGELFF; V gene: TRBV6-6; D gene: -; J gene: TRBJ2-2; clone size: -
CDR3 DNA: TGTGCCAGCAGCCGGGACAGGGGCGGCGGCTACACCTTC; CDR3 protein: CASSRDRGGGYTF; V gene: TRBV14; D gene: TRBD1; J gene: TRBJ1-2; clone size: -
CDR3 DNA: TGTGCCAGTAGGGGGCTCATGATAACAGATACGCAGTATTTT; CDR3 protein: CASRGLMITDTQYF; V gene: TRBV19; D gene: -; J gene: TRBJ2-3; clone size: -
CDR3 DNA: TGTGCCAGCAGAGAAGGACTCGACTACACCATATATTTT; CDR3 protein: CASREGLDYTIYF; V gene: TRBV28; D gene: -; J gene: TRBJ1-3; clone size: -
CDR3 DNA: TGCGCCAGCAGCTTGGCTCCGACAGGGTCCGTTTTTGGGACAGATACGCAGTATTTT; CDR3 protein: CASSLAPTGSVFGTDTQYF; V gene: TRBV5-1; D gene: TRBD1; J gene: TRBJ2-3; clone size: -
CDR3 DNA: TGTGCCAGCAGTGAGAGCGGGACTCAGACCCAGTACTTC; CDR3 protein: CASSESGTQTQYF; V gene: TRBV28; D gene: TRBD2; J gene: TRBJ2-5; clone size: -
CDR3 DNA: TGTGCCAGCAGTGAACAGGTAACTAATCAGCCCCAGCATTTT; CDR3 protein: CASSEQVTNQPQHF; V gene: TRBV2; D gene: -; J gene: TRBJ1-5; clone size: -
CDR3 DNA: TGTGCCAGCAGCTTAGGAAGCGGCAGGTACAATGAGCAGTTCTTC; CDR3 protein: CASSLGSGRYNEQFF; V gene: TRBV7-8; D gene: -; J gene: TRBJ2-1; clone size: -
CDR3 DNA: TGTGCCAGCAGCCGGACAGGGGGGAACACTGAAGCTTTCTTT; CDR3 protein: CASSRTGGNTEAFF; V gene: TRBV2; D gene: TRBD1; J gene: TRBJ1-1; clone size: -
CDR3 DNA: TGTGCCAGCAGCCAGAACAGGGGAACTGAAGCTTTCTTT; CDR3 protein: CASSQNRGTEAFF; V gene: TRBV7-9; D gene: TRBD1; J gene: TRBJ1-1; clone size: -
CDR3 DNA: TGTGCCAGCTCACCACCCACAGCCCGGGGGAGGGAGCAGTACTTC; CDR3 protein: CASSPPTARGREQYF; V gene: TRBV18; D gene: -; J gene: TRBJ2-7; clone size: -
CDR3 DNA: TGTGCCAGCAGTGCCAGGGGCCGCAATCAGCCCCAGCATTTT; CDR3 protein: CASSARGRNQPQHF; V gene: TRBV2; D gene: -; J gene: TRBJ1-5; clone size: -
CDR3 DNA: TGTGCCAGCAGCGACCCGCAGGGGGCAAAAAACATTCAGTACTTC; CDR3 protein: CASSDPQGAKNIQYF; V gene: TRBV5-4; D gene: TRBD1; J gene: TRBJ2-4; clone size: -
CDR3 DNA: TGTGCCAGCAGCCTAGGGGTGGGGACTGTAAATGAGCAGTTCTTC; CDR3 protein: CASSLGVGTVNEQFF; V gene: TRBV7-9; D gene: -; J gene: TRBJ2-1; clone size: -
CDR3 DNA: TGTGCCAGCAGTCCACAGGGTGAGGAAAAACTGTTTTTT; CDR3 protein: CASSPQGEEKLFF; V gene: TRBV6-1; D gene: -; J gene: TRBJ1-4; clone size: -
CDR3 DNA: TGCGCCAGCAGCTTGGGGGGCTGGAGCTCCTACAATGAGCAGTTCTTC; CDR3 protein: CASSLGGWSSYNEQFF; V gene: TRBV5-1; D gene: -; J gene: TRBJ2-1; clone size: -
CDR3 DNA: TGTGCCAGCAGTTTTGCAGGGTACACTGAAGCTTTCTTT; CDR3 protein: CASSFAGYTEAFF; V gene: TRBV12-3/TRBV12-4; D gene: -; J gene: TRBJ1-1; clone size: -
CDR3 DNA: TGTGCCAGCAGCAAGGGACAGGGCCACTATCCAGAGACCCAGTACTTC; CDR3 protein: CASSKGQGHYPETQYF; V gene: TRBV7-9; D gene: TRBD1; J gene: TRBJ2-5; clone size: few
CDR3 DNA: TGCAGTGCTAGTCACAGGGGGAATGAGCAGTTCTTC; CDR3 protein: CSASHRGNEQFF; V gene: TRBV20-1; D gene: TRBD1; J gene: TRBJ2-1; clone size: once
CDR3 DNA: TGCGCCAGCAGCCCGACAGGCTACGAGCAGTACTTC; CDR3 protein: CASSPTGYEQYF; V gene: TRBV5-1; D gene: -; J gene: TRBJ2-7; clone size: -
CDR3 DNA: TGCGCCAGCAGTCCGGATGGCAGGGGGCGGTTCGGCTACACCTTC; CDR3 protein: CASSPDGRGRFGYTF; V gene: TRBV23-1; D gene: TRBD1; J gene: TRBJ1-2; clone size: -
CDR3 DNA: TGTGCCAGCAGTGTCAGCGGGAGGGCCACCGGGGAGCTGTTTTTT; CDR3 protein: CASSVSGRATGELFF; V gene: TRBV2; D gene: TRBD2; J gene: TRBJ2-2; clone size: once
CDR3 DNA: TGTGCCAGCAGCTCACAGGGTACCCAGGTCACTGAAGCTTTCTTT; CDR3 protein: CASSSQGTQVTEAFF; V gene: TRBV7-9; D gene: -; J gene: TRBJ1-1; clone size: -
CDR3 DNA: TGTGCCAGCAGTTCTACTTGGACAGGGTCCCACTACGAGCAGTACTTC; CDR3 protein: CASSSTWTGSHYEQYF; V gene: TRBV28; D gene: TRBD1; J gene: TRBJ2-7; clone size: -
CDR3 DNA: TGTGCCAGCAGTTTATCCCTTACCTACGAGCAGTACTTC; CDR3 protein: CASSLSLTYEQYF; V gene: TRBV28; D gene: -; J gene: TRBJ2-7; clone size: few
CDR3 DNA: TGTGCCAGCAGCTTAGGAGTACAGGGGATAGATGAGCAGTTCTTC; CDR3 protein: CASSLGVQGIDEQFF; V gene: TRBV7-9; D gene: TRBD1; J gene: TRBJ2-1; clone size: -
CDR3 DNA: TGTGCCAGCAGTCCCCTAGCGGGAGTATACAATGAGCAGTTCTTC; CDR3 protein: CASSPLAGVYNEQFF; V gene: TRBV28; D gene: TRBD2; J gene: TRBJ2-1; clone size: -
CDR3 DNA: TGTGCCAGCAGCGTTACAGGGGGCGCCGATGGCTACACCTTC; CDR3 protein: CASSVTGGADGYTF; V gene: TRBV2; D gene: TRBD1; J gene: TRBJ1-2; clone size: -
CDR3 DNA: TGTGCCTGGAAAAAAAGGACTAGCGGAATTTTCTCCTACGAGCAGTACTTC; CDR3 protein: CAWKKRTSGIFSYEQYF; V gene: TRBV30; D gene: TRBD2; J gene: TRBJ2-7; clone size: -
CDR3 DNA: TGTGCCAGCAGCTTCCAACCTAGCGGGAGGGGGAGCTCCTACAATGAGCAGTTCTTC; CDR3 protein: CASSFQPSGRGSSYNEQFF; V gene: TRBV7-6; D gene: TRBD2; J gene: TRBJ2-1; clone size: -